The 28 T cell receptor beta chains below come from one sample, sequenced in a study of T cell responses to AZD1222 COVID-19 vaccine. Generated by immunoSEQ multiplex PCR, the TCRdb table keeps only in-frame clones and is missing some. The repertoire holds tens of thousands of clones, with roughly 87% as singletons. The sample here was peripheral blood, taken 28 days after the second AZD1222 dose. These TCRs come from an adult who received the AZD1222 COVID-19 vaccine.

The rearrangement joins TRBV19 to TRBJ1-2, with 7 bases lining up with TRBD1. Germline CDR1 is LNHDA and CDR2 is SQIVND (reference sequence). The CDR3 runs 12 residues. Trimming cost V 5 bases and J 4 bases; bases outside gene matches: 1. CDR3 loop: CASSRQGYGYTF. DNA of the CDR3: TGTGCCAGTAGTCGACAGGGCTATGGCTACACCTTC.

The CDR3 coding sequence is TGTGCCAGCAGCCAAGATCAGGGGGCTAACTATGGCTACACCTTC. As protein: CASSQDQGANYGYTF. The chain carries TRBV4-2 and TRBJ1-2; 7 nucleotides align to TRBD1. Germline CDR1 LGHNA, CDR2 YNFKEQ. Trimming cost V 0 bases and J 0 bases; bases outside gene matches: 1. The CDR3 runs to 15 residues.

This clone was found once. The V and J genes are TRBV9 and TRBJ1-5; weak D call: TRBD1 (5 bases). CDR1 is SGDLS and CDR2 is YYNGEE in the germline V gene. Trimming took 4 bases from V and 7 from J, leaving 15 bases between them. The CDR3 covers 14 residues. The CDR3 is CASSPDGGRQPQHF. The CDR3 DNA follows: TGTGCCAGCAGCCCCGACGGGGGGAGGCAGCCCCAGCATTTT.

The gene calls are TRBV29-1 and TRBJ2-4; D is uncertain. There are 15 residues in the CDR3. Looked up from germline, CDR1 is SQVTM and CDR2 is ANQGSEA. V lost 2 bases and J lost 0, with 11 bases in between. CDR3 in DNA: TGCAGCGTTGAACCGGTCGGCTTAGCCAAAAACATTCAGTACTTC. Translated: CSVEPVGLAKNIQYF.

The chain recombines TRBV4-2 with TRBJ1-5, with 8 nucleotides matching TRBD1. Trimming cost V 7 bases and J 6 bases; bases outside gene matches: 8. The V gene's germline CDR1 is LGHNA and CDR2 YNFKEQ. The CDR3 sequence is 14 residues long. CDR3: CASKRAGGGQPQHF. The CDR3 coding sequence is TGTGCCAGCAAAAGGGCAGGGGGCGGTCAGCCCCAGCATTTT.

The gene calls are TRBV3-1 (or the pseudogene TRBV3-2) and TRBJ2-7; TRBD1 matches 8 bases. The ends lost 2 bases at V and 0 bases at J; junction bases unmatched: 3. The CDR3 extends over 15 amino acids. The germline V gene has CDR1 LGHDT and CDR2 YNNKEL (reference sequence). In DNA, the CDR3 is TGTGCCAGCAGCCAAATGGACAGGGCCTCCTACGAGCAGTACGTC. Amino acid sequence: CASSQMDRASYEQYV.

This clone was seen more than once but under ten times. The V and J genes are TRBV6-5 and TRBJ2-1, with a tentative D call TRBD2 (5 bases). Trimming removed 6 bases from V and 0 bases from J, with 9 bases in between. Germline values: CDR1 MNHEY, CDR2 SVGAGI. This CDR3 region has 14 residues. The CDR3 sequence: CASRGLISYNEQFF. The CDR3 nucleotides read TGTGCCAGCAGAGGACTTATCTCCTACAATGAGCAGTTCTTC.

The J gene is TRBJ2-7, the V gene TRBV28; the D is unclear. Trimming removed 5 bases from V and 2 bases from J, with 13 bases in between. There are 14 residues in the CDR3. From germline, CDR1 is MDHEN and CDR2 SYDVKM. This CDR3 reads CASSGGRRAYEQYV. CDR3 bases: TGTGCCAGCAGTGGTGGACGGAGAGCCTACGAGCAGTACGTC.

This clone has only one observation. The rearrangement joins TRBV29-1 to TRBJ1-2; D may be TRBD1 (5 bases). The CDR3 has 13 residues. V lost 1 base, J lost 7 bases, and 13 bases lay in between. CDR1 SQVTM and CDR2 ANQGSEA come from the germline V gene. The CDR3 reads CSVEVPGRGGYTF. CDR3 coding DNA: TGCAGCGTTGAAGTTCCGGGGAGGGGTGGCTACACCTTC.

The V and J genes are TRBV7-6 and TRBJ2-7, with D perhaps TRBD2 (6 bases). CDR3 size: 13 residues. V shed 5 bases and J shed 3 bases, with 11 bases lying between them. Per the germline V gene, CDR1 is SGHVS and CDR2 is FNYEAQ. This CDR3 is CASSGGGSYEQYF. The CDR3 DNA is TGTGCCAGCAGCGGTGGGGGGAGCTACGAGCAGTACTTC.

The chain is built from TRBV2 and TRBJ1-6; 10 positions agree with TRBD1. CDR1 is SNHLY, CDR2 FYNNEI, per germline. This CDR3 has 13 amino acids. V lost 8 bases and J lost 6; bases outside the gene matches: 1. The CDR3 DNA reads as TGTGCCAGCGGGACAGGGGTTAATTCACCCCTCCACTTT. This sequence encodes CASGTGVNSPLHF.

The chain couples TRBV5-4 to TRBJ2-1, with TRBD1 matching 10 bases. The V segment lost 4 bases and the J segment 12 bases; nucleotides outside the gene matches: 13. The CDR3 extends over 15 amino acids. CDR1 SGHNT and CDR2 YYREEE come from the germline V gene (reference sequence). The CDR3 DNA follows: TGTGCCAGCAGCCCTGAGACAGGGGGCCTTTCCGGGCAGTTCTTC. Translated: CASSPETGGLSGQFF.

The V gene is TRBV18, the J gene TRBJ2-2; weak D call: TRBD1 (5 bases). Germline CDR1 and CDR2: KGHSH and LQKENI. The CDR3 runs to 16 residues. The V and J ends lost 1 base and 5 bases respectively, with 14 bases between them. DNA for the CDR3: TGTGCCAGCTCACCACAGCAGGGTGAAATAACCGGGGAGCTGTTTTTT. Encoded protein: CASSPQQGEITGELFF. Supplemented by reference TRBV18 and TRBJ2-2, the full variable domain reads NAGVMQNPRHLVRRRGQEARLRCSPMKGHSHVYWYRQLPEEGLKFMVYLQKENIIDESGMPKERFSAEFPKEGPSILRIQQVVRGDSAAYFCASSPQQGEITGELFFGEGSRLTVL.

The gene calls are TRBV12-3 or TRBV12-4 and TRBJ1-1; D gene ambiguous. The germline V and J ends were trimmed by 6 bases and 1 base, with 9 bases remaining between them. This CDR3 is 13 amino acids long. CDR3 sequence: CASRRSGNTEAFF. The CDR3 DNA is TGTGCCAGCAGAAGGTCGGGGAACACTGAAGCTTTCTTT.

V and J are TRBV15 and TRBJ2-6; D possibly corresponds to TRBD1 (5 bases). Germline assignment: CDR1 LNHNV and CDR2 YYDKDF (reference sequence). Trimming removed 9 bases at V and 4 bases at J, with 16 bases between. This CDR3 has 15 residues. In nucleotides, the CDR3 is TGTGCCACGATCGTTAGGGGTACCGGGGCCAACGTCCTGACTTTC. Its protein is CATIVRGTGANVLTF. The variable domain in full, with the rest retrieved from reference TRBV15 and TRBJ2-6, is DAMVIQNPRYQVTQFGKPVTLSCSQTLNHNVMYWYQQKSSQAPKLLFHYYDKDFNNEADTPDNFQSRRPNTSFCFLDIRSPGLGDTAMYLCATIVRGTGANVLTFGAGSRLTVL.

This clone was counted once. The chain joins TRBV18 to TRBJ2-6; weak D call: TRBD2 (6 bases). V shed 6 bases and J shed 0 bases, with 15 bases lying between them. Germline lookup yields CDR1 KGHSH and CDR2 LQKENI. The CDR3 loop spans 17 amino acids. CDR3 bases: TGTGCCAGCTCCGCTGAGCTAGCGAACTCTGGGGCCAACGTCCTGACTTTC. Encoded protein: CASSAELANSGANVLTF. The full variable domain, completed using reference TRBV18 and TRBJ2-6, is NAGVMQNPRHLVRRRGQEARLRCSPMKGHSHVYWYRQLPEEGLKFMVYLQKENIIDESGMPKERFSAEFPKEGPSILRIQQVVRGDSAAYFCASSAELANSGANVLTFGAGSRLTVL.

The chain has TRBV4-3 and TRBJ2-3, with 11 positions matching TRBD2. The junction had 9 bases not matched to a gene; V was cut back by 3 bases and J by 1 base. The CDR3 has 18 residues. Germline lookup yields CDR1 LGHNA and CDR2 YSLEER. In DNA form, the CDR3 reads TGCGCCAGCAGCCAGAGCGGGACTAGCGGAAGTGGCACAGATACGCAGTATTTT. Residues: CASSQSGTSGSGTDTQYF.

The chain has TRBV6-5 and TRBJ1-4; possible D gene TRBD1, 5 bases. The CDR3 has 15 residues. Looked up from germline, CDR1 is MNHEY and CDR2 is SVGAGI. Trimming removed 1 base from V and 2 bases from J, with 8 bases in between. CDR3 amino acids: CASSYWGSTNEKLFF. The CDR3 region has the DNA TGTGCCAGCAGTTACTGGGGGAGTACTAATGAAAAACTGTTTTTT.

The gene calls are TRBV2 and TRBJ2-3; D gene uncertain. CDR1 and CDR2 (germline): SNHLY, FYNNEI. The CDR3 has 14 amino acids. The germline V and J ends were trimmed by 8 bases and 2 bases, with 14 bases remaining between them. CDR3 DNA: TGTGCCAGCGTGGTTACATTCTCCACAGATACGCAGTATTTT. Translation gives CASVVTFSTDTQYF. The full variable domain, rest sourced from reference TRBV2 and TRBJ2-3, is EPEVTQTPSHQVTQMGQEVILRCVPISNHLYFYWYRQILGQKVEFLVSFYNNEISEKSEIFDDQFSVERPDGSNFTLKIRSTKLEDSAMYFCASVVTFSTDTQYFGPGTRLTVL.

This clone was recorded only once. This sequence joins TRBV7-2 and TRBJ1-3, with 9 positions matching TRBD1. Germline V lookup: CDR1 SGHTA, CDR2 FQGNSA. CDR3 size: 16 residues. V trimming: 5 bases; J trimming: 0 bases; junction bases outside the gene matches: 5. The CDR3 coding sequence is TGTGCCAGCAGCAGGGACAGGGCCGTCTCTGGAAACACCATATATTTT. Its translation: CASSRDRAVSGNTIYF.

This rearrangement joins TRBV7-6 to TRBJ2-1; no firm D call. The CDR3 loop spans 15 amino acids. The germline CDR1 and CDR2 sequences are SGHVS and FNYEAQ. The V gene lost 5 bases and the J gene lost 3 bases, with 14 bases spanning the gap. CDR3 nucleotides: TGTGCCAGCAGCCCTTCTGAGCTGGTCTACAATGAGCAGTTCTTC. Translated: CASSPSELVYNEQFF.

The genes are TRBV5-1 and TRBJ1-1, with D uncertain. V lost 0 bases to trimming and J lost 1 base, with 10 bases between them. Germline lookup yields CDR1 SGHRS and CDR2 YFSETQ. The CDR3 runs to 15 residues. In nucleotides, the CDR3 is TGCGCCAGCAGCTTGGGTTTTGCCGGGAACACTGAAGCTTTCTTT. Translating gives CASSLGFAGNTEAFF.

The CDR3 DNA sequence: TGTGCCAGCAGTTTATGGCGGGGGCAAGAGACCCAGTACTTC. This sequence encodes CASSLWRGQETQYF. The chain uses TRBV27 and TRBJ2-5; 7 bases map to TRBD2. The CDR3 spans 14 residues. Germline CDR1 reads MNHEY; CDR2 reads SMNVEV (reference sequence). V gave up 1 base and J gave up 2 bases; unmatched junction bases: 1.

V is TRBV19 and J is TRBJ2-1, with 7 bases fitting TRBD2. Per the germline V gene, CDR1 is LNHDA and CDR2 is SQIVND (reference sequence). This CDR3 comprises 17 residues. After removal of 5 bases from V and 10 bases from J, the junction contained 20 bases not matched to a gene. The CDR3: CASSLRPGWEGSKEQFF. As DNA, the CDR3 is TGTGCCAGTAGTCTCCGCCCAGGATGGGAGGGGAGTAAGGAGCAGTTCTTC.

CDR3 in amino acids: CASSVGHAGVPGYTF. CDR3 nucleotides: TGCGCCAGCAGCGTGGGGCACGCAGGGGTCCCAGGCTACACCTTC. This chain connects TRBV5-1 to TRBJ1-2, with D tentatively TRBD1 (6 bases). This CDR3 region has 15 residues. V was clipped by 4 bases and J by 8 bases, with 21 bases between them. Germline CDR1 is SGHRS and CDR2 is YFSETQ.

The chain recombines TRBV27 with TRBJ2-3; 9 positions agree with TRBD2. Germline-derived CDR1 and CDR2 are MNHEY and SMNVEV (reference sequence). This CDR3 comprises 17 residues. Trimming took 1 base from V and 0 from J; bases not matched to a gene: 5. CDR3 loop: CASSLWGLARSTDTQYF. The CDR3 nucleotides are TGTGCCAGCAGTTTATGGGGACTAGCCCGGAGCACAGATACGCAGTATTTT.

This clone was seen a single time. The V call is TRBV5-5, the J call TRBJ1-2; D is ambiguous. V was pared by 4 bases and J by 3 bases, with 13 bases between. The length of the CDR3 is 14 residues. Germline CDR1 and CDR2: SGHKS and YYEKEE (reference sequence). The CDR3 sequence is CASSQEQRHYGYTF. For the CDR3, the DNA is TGTGCCAGCAGCCAAGAACAGAGACACTATGGCTACACCTTC.

The chain is built from TRBV6-2 or TRBV6-3 and TRBJ1-2; D is unclear. Germline CDR1 reads MNHEY; CDR2 reads SVGEGT. CDR3 length: 12 amino acids. Trimming removed 2 bases from V and 8 bases from J, with 9 bases in between. DNA of the CDR3: TGTGCCAGCAGTTACGCGGTCCTGGGCTACACCTTC. Protein product: CASSYAVLGYTF.